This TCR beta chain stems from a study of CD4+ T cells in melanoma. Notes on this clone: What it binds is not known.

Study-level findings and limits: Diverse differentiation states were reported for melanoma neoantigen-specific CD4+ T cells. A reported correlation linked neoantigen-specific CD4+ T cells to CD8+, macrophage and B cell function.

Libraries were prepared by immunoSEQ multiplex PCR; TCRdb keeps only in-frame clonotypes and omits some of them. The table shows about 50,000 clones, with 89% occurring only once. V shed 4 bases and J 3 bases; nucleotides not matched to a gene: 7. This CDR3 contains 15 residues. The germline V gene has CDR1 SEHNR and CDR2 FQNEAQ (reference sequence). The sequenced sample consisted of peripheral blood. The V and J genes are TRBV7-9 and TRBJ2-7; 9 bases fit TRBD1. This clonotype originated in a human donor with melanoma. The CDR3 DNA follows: TGTGCCAGCAGCTCGGACAGGGGAGAGCACTACGAGCAGTACTTC. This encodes CASSSDRGEHYEQYF. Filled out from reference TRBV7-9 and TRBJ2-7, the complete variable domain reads DTGVSQNPRHKITKRGQNVTFRCDPISEHNRLYWYRQTLGQGPEFLTYFQNEAQLEKSRLLSDRFSAERPKGSFSTLEIQRTEQGDSAMYLCASSSDRGEHYEQYFGPGTRLTVT.